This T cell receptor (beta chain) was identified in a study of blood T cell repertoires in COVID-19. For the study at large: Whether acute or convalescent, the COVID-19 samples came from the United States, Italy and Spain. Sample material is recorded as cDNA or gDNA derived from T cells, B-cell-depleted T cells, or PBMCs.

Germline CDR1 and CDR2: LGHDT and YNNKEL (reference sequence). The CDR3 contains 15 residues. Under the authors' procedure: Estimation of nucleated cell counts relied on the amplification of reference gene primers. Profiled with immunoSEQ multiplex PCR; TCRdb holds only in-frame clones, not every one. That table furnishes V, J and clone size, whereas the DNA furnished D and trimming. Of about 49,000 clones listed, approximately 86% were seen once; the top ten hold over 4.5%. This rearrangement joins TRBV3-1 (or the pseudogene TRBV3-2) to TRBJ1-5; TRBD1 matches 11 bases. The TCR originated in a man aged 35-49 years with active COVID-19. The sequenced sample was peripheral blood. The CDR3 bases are TGTTATACACCCAGGACAGGGGGCTTAAGTCAGCCCCAGCATTTT. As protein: CYTPRTGGLSQPQHF.